Below, 24 T cell receptor beta chains from the same sample are listed, as sequenced in a study of blood T cell repertoires in COVID-19. Repertoires were generated with immunoSEQ multiplex PCR, while TCRdb's copy carries only in-frame clones and drops some. The data show approximately 390,000 clones, nearly 90% seen once. Sequencing input: PBMCs or T cells enriched from blood (not recorded which). These receptors were taken from a middle-aged woman with acute COVID-19.

The genes are TRBV5-4 and TRBJ2-3; 7 bases map to TRBD2. Per germline, CDR1 SGHNT and CDR2 YYREEE (reference sequence). The CDR3 length is 15 residues. Germline trimming cut 2 bases from V and 2 bases from J; bases unmatched to any gene: 5. This CDR3 reads CASSFGLADTDTQYF. The CDR3 DNA follows: TGTGCCAGCAGCTTCGGTCTAGCGGACACAGATACGCAGTATTTT.

This clone was seen just once. The germline gene is not matched at one end of the junction; a read error may be the cause. This chain joins TRBV6-9 and TRBJ1-5; D unresolved. The CDR3 has 11 amino acids. CDR1 MNHGY and CDR2 SVAAGI come from the germline V gene. CDR3 sequence (DNA): TGTGCCAGCAGTTATGCGGTACGGTCGGGGTTT. It translates to CASSYAVRSGF.

The genes are TRBV14 and TRBJ1-6; a weak D match, TRBD1 (6 bases). Germline assignment: CDR1 SGHDN and CDR2 FVKESK. There are 14 residues in the CDR3. Deletions cut 1 base from V and 7 bases from J, with 8 bases between. The CDR3 sequence is CASSQVRGNSPLHF. The DNA for the CDR3 is TGTGCCAGCAGCCAAGTGAGGGGGAATTCACCCCTCCACTTT.

The V and J genes are TRBV19 and TRBJ2-3; 10 positions agree with TRBD2. The J segment lost 4 bases and the V segment lost 6 bases, leaving 1 base of the junction unmatched. Per germline, CDR1 LNHDA and CDR2 SQIVND (reference sequence). The CDR3 runs 13 residues. In DNA, the CDR3 is TGTGCCAGTAGCGGACTAGCGGCAGATACGCAGTATTTT. Its translation is CASSGLAADTQYF.

This sequence joins TRBV11-2 and TRBJ2-1; D not resolved. From germline, CDR1 is SGHAT and CDR2 FQNNGV. V lost 0 bases and J lost 7, with 7 bases in between. The CDR3 consists of 13 residues. The CDR3 is CASSLDRSNEQFF. DNA of the CDR3: TGTGCCAGCAGCTTAGATCGGTCGAATGAGCAGTTCTTC.

This chain connects TRBV19 to TRBJ1-3; a weak D match, TRBD1 (6 bases). CDR1 is LNHDA and CDR2 is SQIVND in the germline V gene (reference sequence). There are 15 residues in the CDR3. Trimming cost V 4 bases and J 2 bases, with 12 bases left between them. The CDR3 coding sequence is TGTGCCAGTAGTAGCCCAGGGGTTCCTGGAAACACCATATATTTT. Translated, it gives CASSSPGVPGNTIYF.

The chain employs TRBV14 and TRBJ2-2; 7 nucleotides agree with TRBD2. V shed 4 bases and J 7 bases; nucleotides not matched to a gene: 0. CDR3 length: 12 residues. Germline V gene lookup returns CDR1 SGHDN and CDR2 FVKESK. CDR3: CASSREGGELFF. The CDR3, as DNA: TGTGCCAGCAGCCGGGAGGGCGGGGAGCTGTTTTTT.

This chain links TRBV3-1 (or the pseudogene TRBV3-2) with TRBJ2-3, with a weak D call TRBD1 (5 bases). CDR1 and CDR2 (germline): LGHDT, YNNKEL (reference sequence). Deletions cut 0 bases from V and 2 bases from J, with 12 bases between. The CDR3 has 16 amino acids. The CDR3 DNA reads as TGTGCCAGCAGCCAAGATTTAGGGGCCCTCACAGATACGCAGTATTTT. It encodes CASSQDLGALTDTQYF.

The V and J genes are TRBV10-3 and TRBJ2-1; TRBD1 agrees at 9 bases. Germline V gives CDR1 ENHRY, CDR2 SYGVKD. This CDR3 spans 14 amino acids. J lost 3 bases, V lost 8 bases, and 5 bases had no gene match. CDR3 coding DNA: TGTGCCATCGGAGAGACAGGGGGCTACAATGAGCAGTTCTTC. Protein sequence: CAIGETGGYNEQFF.

The CDR3 DNA sequence: TGTGCCAGCAGTTACGAGCATGCAACTAATGAAAAACTGTTTTTT. Protein: CASSYEHATNEKLFF. This chain uses TRBV6-5 with TRBJ1-4; no definite D call. The germline gives CDR1 MNHEY, CDR2 SVGAGI. This CDR3 has 15 residues. The V end was cut by 2 bases, the J end by 0 bases, with 7 bases between.

This sequence joins TRBV24-1 and TRBJ2-1; D ambiguous. The CDR3 extends over 11 amino acids. Germline assignment: CDR1 KGHDR and CDR2 SFDVKD. Trimming removed 6 bases at V and 9 bases at J, with 8 bases between. CDR3 in DNA: TGTGCCACCAGTTTCCAGGCTGAGCAGTTCTTC. Amino acid sequence: CATSFQAEQFF.

This chain uses TRBV5-6 with TRBJ2-7, with 8 bases fitting TRBD2. The CDR3 is 13 amino acids. Germline V gene lookup returns CDR1 SGHDT and CDR2 YYEEEE. J was trimmed by 0 bases and V by 4 bases; bases with no gene match: 0. The DNA of the CDR3 is TGTGCCAGCAGCGGGACTAGCTCCTACGAGCAGTACTTC. Its protein product is CASSGTSSYEQYF.

The chain is built from TRBV20-1 and TRBJ2-1; a possible D gene is TRBD1 (6 bases). CDR3 size: 14 residues. Trimming pared 3 bases from V and 4 bases from J, leaving 13 bases between. CDR1 DFQATT and CDR2 SNEGSKA come from the germline V gene (reference sequence). The CDR3 reads CSASVGAPYNEQFF. The CDR3 DNA is TGCAGTGCTAGTGTGGGGGCCCCTTACAATGAGCAGTTCTTC.

The chain combines TRBV19 with TRBJ1-5, with D uncertain. CDR3 length: 15 amino acids. Trimming took off 2 bases at V and 0 bases at J, with 8 bases between the two ends. Germline CDR1 is LNHDA and CDR2 is SQIVND (reference sequence). CDR3 in DNA: TGTGCCAGTAGTATACTTCCCGGTAGCAATCAGCCCCAGCATTTT. This translates into CASSILPGSNQPQHF.

This sequence joins TRBV5-1 and TRBJ1-1; D uncertain. CDR1 is SGHRS and CDR2 is YFSETQ in the germline V gene. This CDR3 is 14 amino acids long. Trimming left V 0 bases short and J 1 base short, with 7 bases between. The CDR3 DNA is TGCGCCAGCAGCTTGGAATCTCGGAACACTGAAGCTTTCTTT. It is translated as CASSLESRNTEAFF.

This chain uses TRBV5-1 with TRBJ1-2, with TRBD1 matching 9 bases. The V gene's germline CDR1 is SGHRS and CDR2 YFSETQ. The CDR3 is 15 amino acids. V gave up 4 bases and J gave up 5 bases; unmatched junction bases: 9. CDR3 region: CASSIGLGTGYGYTF. The CDR3 DNA sequence: TGCGCCAGCAGCATCGGTTTGGGGACAGGGTATGGCTACACCTTC. The entire variable domain, with the rest obtained from reference TRBV5-1 and TRBJ1-2, is as follows: KAGVTQTPRYLIKTRGQQVTLSCSPISGHRSVSWYQQTPGQGLQFLFEYFSETQRNKGNFPGRFSGRQFSNSRSEMNVSTLELGDSALYLCASSIGLGTGYGYTFGSGTRLTVV.

This rearrangement joins TRBV19 to TRBJ2-7; D remains ambiguous. Germline V gene lookup returns CDR1 LNHDA and CDR2 SQIVND (reference sequence). This CDR3 spans 12 amino acids. Deletions cut 7 bases from V and 4 bases from J, with 11 bases between. The CDR3 DNA follows: TGTGCCAGTATGAGCCCGGGTTACGAGCAGTACTTC. Its protein is CASMSPGYEQYF.

This chain connects TRBV11-2 to TRBJ2-3; 9 bases match TRBD2. Germline assignment: CDR1 SGHAT and CDR2 FQNNGV. Trimming at V came to 2 bases and at J to 3 bases, leaving 15 bases not matched to a gene. CDR3 size: 19 residues. CDR3 DNA: TGTGCCAGCAGCTTACAGGGCCGGCTAAGCGGGGGGTCTACAGATACGCAGTATTTT. This gives the protein CASSLQGRLSGGSTDTQYF.

V gene TRBV2 combines with J gene TRBJ2-4; D call uncertain. CDR1 is SNHLY, CDR2 FYNNEI, per germline. This CDR3 comprises 13 residues. V shed 7 bases and J shed 2 bases, with 9 bases lying between them. DNA for the CDR3: TGTGCCAGCAATACGGTGACCAAAAACATTCAGTACTTC. It codes for CASNTVTKNIQYF.

The chain carries TRBV30 and TRBJ2-7; 11 nucleotides agree with TRBD1. Looked up from germline, CDR1 is GTSNPN and CDR2 is SVGIG (reference sequence). V shed 2 bases, J shed 4 bases, and the junction held 7 bases outside the gene matches. CDR3 length: 15 residues. The CDR3 protein is CAWSFGTGGFYEQYF. The DNA of the CDR3 is TGTGCCTGGAGTTTCGGGACAGGGGGATTTTACGAGCAGTACTTC.

The gene calls are TRBV7-9 and TRBJ2-3, with 9 positions matching TRBD2. This CDR3 contains 15 residues. The V gene end was trimmed by 4 bases and the J gene end by 7 bases; junction bases not matched to a gene: 9. CDR1 is SEHNR and CDR2 is FQNEAQ in the germline V gene (reference sequence). The CDR3 sequence: CASSSGTSWTYTQYF. The CDR3 DNA follows: TGTGCCAGCAGCTCGGGGACTAGCTGGACTTATACGCAGTATTTT.

The V and J genes are TRBV6-5 and TRBJ2-7; D is undetermined. Germline V gene sequence: CDR1 MNHEY, CDR2 SVGAGI. This CDR3 is built from 15 residues. V was shortened by 0 bases and J by 6 bases, with 15 bases between the two germline ends. The CDR3 spells CASSYSAGSLGEQYF. For the CDR3, the DNA is TGTGCCAGCAGTTACTCCGCCGGTTCCCTAGGCGAGCAGTACTTC.

A remark on this clone: This is likely a read error, given that the CDR3 carries no conserved phenylalanine or tryptophan at its end. The limits of the CDR3 on the DNA are not certain, so only TCRdb's listed CDR3 is given. The rearrangement uses TRBV3-1 (or the pseudogene TRBV3-2) and TRBJ1-3; the D call in the table, TRBD1, was not verified against the DNA. The CDR3 length equals 11 residues, ends included. CDR1 LGHDT and CDR2 YNNKEL come from the germline V gene (reference sequence). Here the CDR3 reads CASSHGRQMMV.

V usage is TRBV18 and J usage is TRBJ1-5; possibly TRBD1 for D (6 bases). The CDR3 is 17 amino acids. Looked up from germline, CDR1 is KGHSH and CDR2 is LQKENI. The V end was cut by 4 bases, the J end by 0 bases, with 16 bases between. The CDR3 bases are TGTGCCAGCTCACAACAGGGTATGACCTTTAGCAATCAGCCCCAGCATTTT. The encoded protein is CASSQQGMTFSNQPQHF.